Below, 13 T cell receptor beta chains from the same sample are listed, as sequenced in a study of blood T cells in healthy people across ages. For the second PCR, which ran for roughly 6 to 12 cycles, a sample-barcoded 5' primer and a J-beta primer mix were used. MiXCR was run by TCRdb on the 5' RACE reads, yielding one entry per CDR3 protein. The sample contains hundreds of thousands of distinct CDR3 sequences, roughly 50% of which appear only once. Material: blood. The receptors come from a man between 25 and 39 years old in good health.

The chain combines TRBV29-1 with TRBJ2-7, with 12 nucleotides matching TRBD2. Germline V CDR1 and CDR2: SQVTM, ANQGSEA. Trimming removed 2 bases from V and 7 bases from J; junction bases left unmatched: 6. The CDR3 runs 14 residues. The DNA of the CDR3 is TGCAGCGTTGAAAGTGCGACTAGCGGGAGTGAGCAGTACTTC. It yields the protein CSVESATSGSEQYF.

This clonotype was observed once. The rearrangement uses TRBV7-9 and TRBJ2-7; no reliable D call. Trimming pared 5 bases from V and 4 bases from J, leaving 18 bases between. Germline CDR1 SEHNR, CDR2 FQNEAQ (reference sequence). The length of the CDR3 is 15 residues. The CDR3 sequence: CASSGSLIFAYEQYF. Written as DNA, the CDR3 is TGTGCCAGCAGCGGGTCACTAATCTTCGCGTACGAGCAGTACTTC.

This clonotype came up once. The rearrangement uses TRBV4-1 and TRBJ2-5; weak D call: TRBD1 (5 bases). Germline V CDR1 and CDR2: MGHRA, YSYEKL. This CDR3 spans 14 amino acids. The ends were cut back, 0 bases at V and 4 bases at J, with 9 bases in the middle. This CDR3 is CASSQESRGETQYF. In DNA, the CDR3 is TGCGCCAGCAGCCAAGAATCAAGGGGAGAGACCCAGTACTTC.

This clonotype was observed a few times. The chain has TRBV6-2 or TRBV6-3 and TRBJ2-7, with TRBD1 identical over 9 bases. Germline CDR1 reads MNHEY; CDR2 reads SVGEGT. The CDR3 is 14 amino acids. The junction had 12 bases not matched to a gene; V was cut back by 8 bases and J by 7 bases. The CDR3: CASSRDRVRGEQYF. Written as DNA, the CDR3 is TGTGCCAGCTCACGGGACAGGGTGAGAGGAGAGCAGTACTTC.

The chain combines TRBV3-1 with TRBJ1-5, with D uncertain. The V end was cut by 0 bases, the J end by 7 bases, with 7 bases between. Germline lookup yields CDR1 LGHDT and CDR2 YNNKEL (reference sequence). The CDR3 runs to 13 residues. The chain's CDR3 is CASSQEKDQPQHF. CDR3 sequence (DNA): TGTGCCAGCAGCCAAGAAAAAGACCAGCCCCAGCATTTT.

This clonotype was seen only a few times. The chain links TRBV7-6 to TRBJ2-3; D remains unclear. CDR1 is SGHVS and CDR2 is FNYEAQ in the germline V gene. Trimming left V 0 bases short and J 6 bases short, with 13 bases between. The CDR3 sequence is 15 residues long. Written as DNA, the CDR3 is TGTGCCAGCAGCTTAGCGCATGTCGGTAGTGATACGCAGTATTTT. Protein: CASSLAHVGSDTQYF.

The chain joins TRBV6-6 to TRBJ1-1; possible D gene TRBD1, 6 bases. V was cut by 6 bases and J by 5 bases, with 16 bases left in between. The CDR3 is 14 amino acids. CDR1 and CDR2 from the germline V gene are MNHNY and SVGAGI (reference sequence). In nucleotides, the CDR3 is TGTGCCAGCAGCCTCGTTGGGGGCGAAACTGAAGCTTTCTTT. As protein: CASSLVGGETEAFF.

The chain employs TRBV6-5 and TRBJ2-7, with D perhaps TRBD1 (6 bases). Germline V CDR1 and CDR2: MNHEY, SVGAGI. Trimming left V 4 bases short and J 7 bases short, with 26 bases between. This CDR3 region has 17 residues. CDR3 sequence: CASSSVPGAGDYNEQYF. CDR3 sequence (DNA): TGTGCCAGCAGTTCCGTTCCAGGGGCGGGCGACTACAATGAGCAGTACTTC.

V usage is TRBV4-3 and J usage is TRBJ2-3; the D gene is possibly TRBD2 (6 bases). The CDR3 is 15 amino acids. The V and J ends lost 2 bases and 0 bases respectively, with 9 bases between them. Germline CDR1 is LGHNA and CDR2 is YSLEER. CDR3 DNA: TGCGCCAGCAGCCAACAGGCGGGGAGCACAGATACGCAGTATTTT. This encodes CASSQQAGSTDTQYF.

This clonotype was recorded a few times. The chain links TRBV7-2 to TRBJ2-1; 10 bases fit TRBD2. From germline, CDR1 is SGHTA and CDR2 FQGNSA. The CDR3 totals 16 residues. V gave up 5 bases and J gave up 6 bases; unmatched junction bases: 10. DNA of the CDR3: TGTGCCAGCAGCCCGGGACTAGCGCGGTTATCCAATGAGCAGTTCTTC. It yields the protein CASSPGLARLSNEQFF.

The gene calls are TRBV6-6 and TRBJ2-6; 9 bases are shared with TRBD1. This CDR3 has 17 amino acids. Germline V gene sequence: CDR1 MNHNY, CDR2 SVGAGI (reference sequence). V gave up 2 bases and J gave up 0 bases; unmatched junction bases: 2. The CDR3 here is CASSYPGQGSGANVLTF. CDR3 bases: TGTGCCAGCAGTTACCCGGGACAGGGCTCTGGGGCCAACGTCCTGACTTTC.

There are a few counts of this clonotype. This chain uses TRBV11-2 with TRBJ2-5, with 8 bases fitting TRBD2. Looked up from germline, CDR1 is SGHAT and CDR2 is FQNNGV. V was clipped by 5 bases and J by 4 bases; unmatched bases: 9. This CDR3 contains 15 residues. The CDR3 bases are TGTGCCAGCAGCACCAAGCGGGAGTCAATAGAGACCCAGTACTTC. Its translation is CASSTKRESIETQYF.

The chain recombines TRBV30 with TRBJ2-4; D is ambiguous. Germline values: CDR1 GTSNPN, CDR2 SVGIG (reference sequence). Trimming removed 0 bases at V and 8 bases at J, with 8 bases between. The CDR3 is 12 amino acids. CDR3 DNA sequence: TGTGCCTGGAGTGTATTCAGTGACATTCAGTACTTC. This gives the protein CAWSVFSDIQYF.